What follows is one TCR beta chain and its context. In the authors' workflow: Nucleated cell number was recorded as an estimate derived from reference gene primer amplification. The table came from immunoSEQ multiplex PCR; TCRdb's copy has only in-frame clones and leaves some out. For V, J and clone size, that table is used; D and trimming come from the DNA. The repertoire has about 370,000 clones, around 87% of them found once; the top ten carry 6.5%. The data were obtained in a study of blood T cell repertoires in COVID-19. Study as a whole: COVID-19 samples from acute and convalescent phases originated in the United States, Italy and Spain. Sample material is recorded as cDNA or gDNA derived from T cells, B-cell-depleted T cells, or PBMCs.

Sequences were obtained from peripheral blood. The TCR was taken from a man aged 18 to 30 with active or convalescent COVID-19.

The CDR3 DNA reads as TGTGCCAGCAGTCGGACAGATAATAGCAATCAGCCCCAGCATTTT. Translated, it gives CASSRTDNSNQPQHF. The chain recombines TRBV2 with TRBJ1-5; TRBD1 is a possible D gene (6 bases). V dropped 5 bases and J dropped 0 bases, with 11 bases sitting between them. Germline lookup yields CDR1 SNHLY and CDR2 FYNNEI. The CDR3 totals 15 residues.